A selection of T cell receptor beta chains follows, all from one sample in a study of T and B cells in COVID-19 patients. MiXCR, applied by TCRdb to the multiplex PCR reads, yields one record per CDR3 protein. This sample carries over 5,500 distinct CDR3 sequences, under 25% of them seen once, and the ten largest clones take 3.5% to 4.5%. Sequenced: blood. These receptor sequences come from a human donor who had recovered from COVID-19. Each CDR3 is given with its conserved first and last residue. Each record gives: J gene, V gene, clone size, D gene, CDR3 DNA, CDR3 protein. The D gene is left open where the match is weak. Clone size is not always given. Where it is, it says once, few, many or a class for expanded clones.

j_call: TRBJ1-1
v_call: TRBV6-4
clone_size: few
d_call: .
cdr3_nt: TGTGCCAGCAGGCAGGGGCCCCACACTGAAGCTTTCTTT
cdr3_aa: CASRQGPHTEAFF

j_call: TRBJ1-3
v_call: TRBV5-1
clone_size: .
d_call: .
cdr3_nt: TGCGCCAGCAGCTTGGAAGGGAACTCTGGAAACACCATATATTTT
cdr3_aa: CASSLEGNSGNTIYF

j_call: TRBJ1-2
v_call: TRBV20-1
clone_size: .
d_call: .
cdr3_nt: TGCAGTGCTCTCCGACAGGCCAATAACTATGGCTACACCTTC
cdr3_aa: CSALRQANNYGYTF

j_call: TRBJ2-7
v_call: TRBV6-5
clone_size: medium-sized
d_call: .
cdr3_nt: TGTGCCAGCAGCGACCGGGGGGCTTGGGAGCAGTACTTC
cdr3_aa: CASSDRGAWEQYF

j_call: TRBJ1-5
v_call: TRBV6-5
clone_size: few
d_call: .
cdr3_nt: TGTGCCAGCAGCCCATCGGGGGGCGGCCCTTATAGCAATCAGCCCCAGCATTTT
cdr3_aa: CASSPSGGGPYSNQPQHF

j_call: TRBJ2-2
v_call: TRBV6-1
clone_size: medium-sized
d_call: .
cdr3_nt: TGTGCCAGCACGGTATCACCGAACACCGGGGAGCTGTTTTTT
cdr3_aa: CASTVSPNTGELFF

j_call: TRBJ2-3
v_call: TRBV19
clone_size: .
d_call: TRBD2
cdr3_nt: TGTGCCAGTAGTTGGCGGGGGGGATACGATACGCAGTATTTT
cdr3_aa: CASSWRGGYDTQYF

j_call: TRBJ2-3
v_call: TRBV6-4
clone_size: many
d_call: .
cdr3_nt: TGTGCCAGCAGTGTCCGGGACACCAGCACAGATACGCAGTATTTT
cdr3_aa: CASSVRDTSTDTQYF

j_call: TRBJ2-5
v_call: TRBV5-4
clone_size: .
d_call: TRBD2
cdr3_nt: TGTGCCAGCAGCTTCAGCGGGGGGGTCCAAGAGACCCAGTACTTC
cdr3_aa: CASSFSGGVQETQYF

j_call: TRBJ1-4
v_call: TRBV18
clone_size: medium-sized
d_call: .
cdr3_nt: TGTGCCAGCTCATCCACCCCCACTCCGAGAGGGAATGAAAAACTGTTTTTT
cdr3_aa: CASSSTPTPRGNEKLFF

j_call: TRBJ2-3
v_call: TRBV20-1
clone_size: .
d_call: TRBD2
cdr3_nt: TGCAGTGCTAGAGTATTGGGAGGGGTCTGGAGCACAGATACGCAGTATTTT
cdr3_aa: CSARVLGGVWSTDTQYF

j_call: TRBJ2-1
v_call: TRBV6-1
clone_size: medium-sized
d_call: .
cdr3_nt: TGTGCCAGCAGTGAAGTACCGGGGAGCTCCTACAATGAGCAGTTCTTC
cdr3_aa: CASSEVPGSSYNEQFF

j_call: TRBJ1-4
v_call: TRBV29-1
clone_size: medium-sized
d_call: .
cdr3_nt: TGCAGCGTTGAAGTTATGACAGGTTATATTCGAAAACTGTTTTTT
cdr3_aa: CSVEVMTGYIRKLFF

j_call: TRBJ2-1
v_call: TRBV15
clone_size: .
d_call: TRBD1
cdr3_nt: TGTGCCACCAGCAGAGATCTGGGACAGGGGTCGATGCAGTTCTTC
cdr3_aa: CATSRDLGQGSMQFF

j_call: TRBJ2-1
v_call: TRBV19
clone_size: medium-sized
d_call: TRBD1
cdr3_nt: TGTGCCAGTAGTGGCCGGGACAGGGGGCTCAATGAGCAGTTCTTC
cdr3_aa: CASSGRDRGLNEQFF

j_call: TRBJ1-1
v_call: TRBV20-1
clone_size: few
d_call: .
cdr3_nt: TGCAGTGCTAGCCGCGATCCCGGCACTGAAGCTTTCTTT
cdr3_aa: CSASRDPGTEAFF

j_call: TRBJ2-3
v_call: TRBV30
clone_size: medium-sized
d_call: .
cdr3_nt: TGTGCCTGGAGTTCCCAGGGGAGCACAGATACGCAGTATTTT
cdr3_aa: CAWSSQGSTDTQYF

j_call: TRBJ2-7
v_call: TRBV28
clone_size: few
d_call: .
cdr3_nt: TGTGCCAGCACTCTTGGCAGGAGCTCCTACGAGCAGTACTTC
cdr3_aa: CASTLGRSSYEQYF

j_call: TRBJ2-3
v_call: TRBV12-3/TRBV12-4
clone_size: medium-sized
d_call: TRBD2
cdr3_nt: TGTGCCAGCAGTTTATTGGTAGCGGGGGGGCCAGATACGCAGTATTTT
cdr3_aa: CASSLLVAGGPDTQYF

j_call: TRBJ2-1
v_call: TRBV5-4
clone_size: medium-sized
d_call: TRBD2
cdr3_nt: TGTGCCAGCAGCTTAGCGGGGGGGGTGGAGCAGTTCTTC
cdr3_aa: CASSLAGGVEQFF

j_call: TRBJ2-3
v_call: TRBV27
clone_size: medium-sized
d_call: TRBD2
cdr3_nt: TGTGCCAGCAGTTTACTAGCGGCTCTCACAGATACGCAGTATTTT
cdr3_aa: CASSLLAALTDTQYF

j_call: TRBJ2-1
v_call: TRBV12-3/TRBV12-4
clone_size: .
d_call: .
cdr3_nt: TGTGCCAGCAGTTTGGCGCCTTCCTACAATGAGCAGTTCTTC
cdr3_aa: CASSLAPSYNEQFF

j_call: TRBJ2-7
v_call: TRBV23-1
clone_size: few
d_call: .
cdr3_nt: TGCGCCAGCACCTCTCTTGTTGGGCAGGGTGCGTACGAGCAGTACTTC
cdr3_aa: CASTSLVGQGAYEQYF

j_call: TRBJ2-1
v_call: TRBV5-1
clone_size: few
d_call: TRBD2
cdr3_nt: TGCGCCAGCAGCCCCTCTCCTAGCGGGGGGGGGTACAATGAGCAGTTCTTC
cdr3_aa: CASSPSPSGGGYNEQFF

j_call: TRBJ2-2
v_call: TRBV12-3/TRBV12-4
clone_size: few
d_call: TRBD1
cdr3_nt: TGTGCCAGCAGACCCGGGACAGGGAACACCGGGGAGCTGTTTTTT
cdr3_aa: CASRPGTGNTGELFF

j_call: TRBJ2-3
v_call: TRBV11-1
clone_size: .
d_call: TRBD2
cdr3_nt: TGTGCCAGCAGCTTTGCGGGGGCAGATACGCAGTATTTT
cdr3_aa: CASSFAGADTQYF

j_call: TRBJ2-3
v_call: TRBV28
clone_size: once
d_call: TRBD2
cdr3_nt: TGTGCCAGCAGCCGGGGACTAGCGGCAGATACGCAGTATTTT
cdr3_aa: CASSRGLAADTQYF

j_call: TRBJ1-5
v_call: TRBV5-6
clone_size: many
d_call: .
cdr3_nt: TGTGCCAGCAGCTTGGGGCCCATTGGCCTCAATCAGCCCCAGCATTTT
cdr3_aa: CASSLGPIGLNQPQHF

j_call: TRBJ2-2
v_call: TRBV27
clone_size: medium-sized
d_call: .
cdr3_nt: TGTGCCAGCAGTTTATCGGCCACCGGGGAGCTGTTTTTT
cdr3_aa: CASSLSATGELFF

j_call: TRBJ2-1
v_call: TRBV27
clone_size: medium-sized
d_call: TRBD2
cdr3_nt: TGTGCCAGCAGTTTAGGCGGGGGGGCCGAAATTGAGCAGTTCTTC
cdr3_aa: CASSLGGGAEIEQFF

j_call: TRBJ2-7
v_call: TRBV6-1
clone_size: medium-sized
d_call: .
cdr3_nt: TGTGCCAGCAGCACGATAGATTCCCACGAGCAGTACTTC
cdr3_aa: CASSTIDSHEQYF

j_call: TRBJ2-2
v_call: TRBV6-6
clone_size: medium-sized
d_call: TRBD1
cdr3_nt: TGTGCCAGCAGTTACTCGAGGGACAGGTTTCCGACCGGGGAGCTGTTTTTT
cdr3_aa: CASSYSRDRFPTGELFF

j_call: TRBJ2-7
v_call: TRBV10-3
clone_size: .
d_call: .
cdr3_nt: TGTGCCATCAGCGGAGGTGAGGGCCACGAGCAGTACTTC
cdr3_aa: CAISGGEGHEQYF

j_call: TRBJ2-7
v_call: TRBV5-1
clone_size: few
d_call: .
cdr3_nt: TGCGCCAGCAGCTTCCGGGACTCCGCCTACGAGCAGTACTTC
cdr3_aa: CASSFRDSAYEQYF

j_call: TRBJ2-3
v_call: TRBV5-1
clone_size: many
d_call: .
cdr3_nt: TGCGCCAGCAGCTTGGGGGTTGGGGCTAGCACAGATACGCAGTATTTT
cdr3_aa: CASSLGVGASTDTQYF

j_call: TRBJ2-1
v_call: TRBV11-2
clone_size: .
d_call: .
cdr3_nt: TGTGCCAGCAGCCCGCAAACGAGCTCCTACAATGAGCAGTTCTTC
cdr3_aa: CASSPQTSSYNEQFF

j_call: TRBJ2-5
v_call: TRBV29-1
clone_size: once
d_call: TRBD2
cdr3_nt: TGCAGCACTAGCGGGACCCAGTACTTC
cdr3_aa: CSTSGTQYF

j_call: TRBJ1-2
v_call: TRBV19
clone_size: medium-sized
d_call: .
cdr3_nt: TGTGCCAGTAGTTCACAGGGAGCTAACTATGGCTACACCTTC
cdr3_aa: CASSSQGANYGYTF

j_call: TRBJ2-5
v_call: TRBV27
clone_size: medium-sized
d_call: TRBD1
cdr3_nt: TGTGCCAGCGGACGGGACAGGGAACAAGAGACCCAGTACTTC
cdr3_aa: CASGRDREQETQYF

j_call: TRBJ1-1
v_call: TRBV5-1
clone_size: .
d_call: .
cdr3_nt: TGCGCCAGCAGTTCGAAGAACATGAACACTGAAGCTTTCTTT
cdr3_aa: CASSSKNMNTEAFF

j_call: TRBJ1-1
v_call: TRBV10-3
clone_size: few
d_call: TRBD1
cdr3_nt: TGTGCCATCAGTGAGTCGGGACAGCTGAACACTGAAGCTTTCTTT
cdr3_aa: CAISESGQLNTEAFF